One T cell receptor beta chain is described in this entry. These data come from a study of blood T cells in healthy people across ages. Combining a sample-barcoded 5' primer with a J-beta primer mix, a second PCR ran for roughly 6 to 12 cycles. TCRdb fed the 5' RACE reads into MiXCR, producing one record per CDR3 protein. The sample records over 1,200,000 distinct CDR3 sequences, 55% to 75% being singletons. Trimming removed 5 bases at V and 12 bases at J, with 15 bases between. Germline V gene data show CDR1 as SGDLS and CDR2 as YYNGEE. The CDR3 is 12 residues long. The rearrangement uses TRBV9 and TRBJ2-1; a possible D gene is TRBD2 (5 bases). The sequence derives from a man aged 18 to 29 in good health. The sample consisted of blood. This CDR3 is CASRPEAGVQFF. CDR3 bases: TGTGCCAGCAGACCAGAGGCGGGTGTGCAGTTCTTC.